Below, one T cell receptor (beta chain) is given with its context. The CDR3 loop spans 13 amino acids. The ends were cut back, 4 bases at V and 3 bases at J, with 10 bases in the middle. In germline, CDR1 is MNHEY, CDR2 SVGAGI. The data were produced by immunoSEQ multiplex PCR, yet TCRdb's version contains in-frame clones alone and is incomplete. This table holds about 310,000 clones, roughly 87% found once. The entry originates in a study of cytomegalovirus exposure and HLA in healthy donors. Source material: PBMCs. The genes are TRBV6-5 and TRBJ2-7, with D maybe TRBD2 (6 bases). The TCR sequence derives from a man aged 25 to 40 in good health and CMV-seronegative. CDR3 in amino acids: CASSLAGRYEQYF. CDR3 sequence (DNA): TGTGCCAGCAGTTTGGCGGGGCGCTACGAGCAGTACTTC.